The next 2 T cell receptor beta chains were all read from a single sample in a study of OX40 agonist ivuxolimab in advanced cancers. Here immunoSEQ multiplex PCR was the method, and the copy in TCRdb shows in-frame clones only, minus some. The sample contains more than 75,000 clones, roughly 84% of which appear only once. The material was CD4+ or CD8+ T cells sorted from blood, obtained in a trial of the OX40 agonist ivuxolimab. The source of these receptors is an adult with an advanced solid tumor such as melanoma, head and neck, liver or kidney cancer.

V and J are TRBV30 and TRBJ2-1, with D possibly matching TRBD1 (5 bases). The CDR3 runs 14 residues. From germline, CDR1 is GTSNPN and CDR2 SVGIG (reference sequence). The ends were cut back, 3 bases at V and 8 bases at J, with 17 bases in the middle. CDR3 in DNA: TGTGCCTGGAGAAGGAACGGCGGCAGGGATGAGCAGTTCTTC. Amino acid sequence: CAWRRNGGRDEQFF.

The rearrangement joins TRBV5-4 to TRBJ2-2; 7 positions agree with TRBD2. The trim removed 4 bases at V and 3 bases at J, leaving 9 bases unmatched. The germline CDR1 and CDR2 sequences are SGHNT and YYREEE (reference sequence). CDR3 size: 16 residues. The CDR3: CASSPRSGSHTGELFF. DNA of the CDR3: TGTGCCAGCAGCCCCCGTAGCGGGTCCCACACCGGGGAGCTGTTTTTT.